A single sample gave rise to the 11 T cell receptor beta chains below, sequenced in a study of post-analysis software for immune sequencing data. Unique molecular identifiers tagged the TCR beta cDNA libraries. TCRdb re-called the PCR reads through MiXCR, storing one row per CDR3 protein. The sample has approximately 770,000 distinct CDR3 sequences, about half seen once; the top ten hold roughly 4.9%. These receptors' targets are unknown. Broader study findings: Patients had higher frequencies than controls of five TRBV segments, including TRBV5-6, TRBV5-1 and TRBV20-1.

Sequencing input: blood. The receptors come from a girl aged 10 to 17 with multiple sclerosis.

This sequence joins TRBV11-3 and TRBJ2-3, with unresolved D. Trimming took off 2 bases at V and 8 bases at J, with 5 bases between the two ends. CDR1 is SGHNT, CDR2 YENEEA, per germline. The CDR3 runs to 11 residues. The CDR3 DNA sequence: TGTGCCAGCAGCTTAAAGATTACGCAGTATTTT. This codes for CASSLKITQYF.

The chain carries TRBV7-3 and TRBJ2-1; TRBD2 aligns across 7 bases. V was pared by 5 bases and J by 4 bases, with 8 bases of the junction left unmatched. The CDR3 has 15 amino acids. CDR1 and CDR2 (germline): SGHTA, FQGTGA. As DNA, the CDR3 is TGTGCCAGCAGCCAGCGGAGCGGGGAGTACAATGAGCAGTTCTTC. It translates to CASSQRSGEYNEQFF. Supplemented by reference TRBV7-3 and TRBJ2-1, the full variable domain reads GAGVSQTPSNKVTEKGKYVELRCDPISGHTALYWYRQSLGQGPEFLIYFQGTGAADDSGLPNDRFFAVRPEGSVSTLKIQRTERGDSAVYLCASSQRSGEYNEQFFGPGTRLTVL.

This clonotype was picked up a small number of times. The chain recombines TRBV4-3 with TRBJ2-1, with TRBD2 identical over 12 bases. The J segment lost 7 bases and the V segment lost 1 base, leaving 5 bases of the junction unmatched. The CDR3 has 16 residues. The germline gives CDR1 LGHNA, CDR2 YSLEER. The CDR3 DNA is TGCGCCAGCAGCCAAGGCGCTAGCGGGAGGGTGAATGAGCAGTTCTTC. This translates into CASSQGASGRVNEQFF.

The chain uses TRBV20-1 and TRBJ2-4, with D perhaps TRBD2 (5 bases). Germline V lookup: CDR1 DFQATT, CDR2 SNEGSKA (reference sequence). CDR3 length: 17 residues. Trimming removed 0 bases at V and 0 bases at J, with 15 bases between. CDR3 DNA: TGCAGTGCTAGAGATACGGAGGAGTTGCTAGCCAAAAACATTCAGTACTTC. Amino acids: CSARDTEELLAKNIQYF.

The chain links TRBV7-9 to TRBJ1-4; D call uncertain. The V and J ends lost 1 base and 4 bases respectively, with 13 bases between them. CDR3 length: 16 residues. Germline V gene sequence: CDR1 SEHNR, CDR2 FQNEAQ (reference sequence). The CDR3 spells CASSLVHPGYNEKLFF. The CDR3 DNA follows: TGTGCCAGCAGCTTAGTCCATCCTGGATATAATGAAAAACTGTTTTTT. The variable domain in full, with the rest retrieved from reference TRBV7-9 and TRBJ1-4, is DTGVSQNPRHKITKRGQNVTFRCDPISEHNRLYWYRQTLGQGPEFLTYFQNEAQLEKSRLLSDRFSAERPKGSFSTLEIQRTEQGDSAMYLCASSLVHPGYNEKLFFGSGTQLSVL.

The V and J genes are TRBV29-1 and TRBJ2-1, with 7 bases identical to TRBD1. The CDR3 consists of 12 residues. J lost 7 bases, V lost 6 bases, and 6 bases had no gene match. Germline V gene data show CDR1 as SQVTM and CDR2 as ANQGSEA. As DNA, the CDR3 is TGCAGCGTCCCGGGACAGAGGAATGAGCAGTTCTTC. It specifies CSVPGQRNEQFF.

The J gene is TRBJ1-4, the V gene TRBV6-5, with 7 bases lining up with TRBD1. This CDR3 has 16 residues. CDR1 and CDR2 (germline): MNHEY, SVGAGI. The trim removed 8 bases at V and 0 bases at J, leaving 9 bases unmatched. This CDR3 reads CASGWTGPSTNEKLFF. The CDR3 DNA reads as TGTGCCAGCGGATGGACAGGCCCCTCAACTAATGAAAAACTGTTTTTT.

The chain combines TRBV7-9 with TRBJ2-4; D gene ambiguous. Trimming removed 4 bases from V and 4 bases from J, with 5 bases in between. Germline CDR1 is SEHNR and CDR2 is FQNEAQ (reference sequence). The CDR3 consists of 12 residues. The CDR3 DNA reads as TGTGCCAGCAGCTCCGTGAAAAACATTCAGTACTTC. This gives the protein CASSSVKNIQYF.

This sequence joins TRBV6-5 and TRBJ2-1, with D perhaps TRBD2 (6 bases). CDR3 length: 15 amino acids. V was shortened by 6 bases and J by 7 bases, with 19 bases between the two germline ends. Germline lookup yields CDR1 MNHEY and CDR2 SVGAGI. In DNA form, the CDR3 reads TGTGCCAGCAGCCTCTGGGACTCCTTCAAAAATGAGCAGTTCTTC. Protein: CASSLWDSFKNEQFF.

CDR3 residues: CASSRSTEETQYF. The DNA of the CDR3 is TGTGCCAGCAGCCGTTCTACCGAAGAGACCCAGTACTTC. The rearrangement joins TRBV7-2 to TRBJ2-5; D is unclear. Germline assignment: CDR1 SGHTA and CDR2 FQGNSA. This CDR3 has 13 residues. V shed 5 bases and J shed 3 bases, with 10 bases lying between them.

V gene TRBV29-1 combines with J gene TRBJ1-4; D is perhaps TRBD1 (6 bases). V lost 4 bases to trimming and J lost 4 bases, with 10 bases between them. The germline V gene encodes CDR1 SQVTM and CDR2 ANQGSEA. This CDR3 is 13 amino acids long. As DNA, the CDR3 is TGCAGCGTTGTAGGGGGAGTTAATGAAAAACTGTTTTTT. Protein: CSVVGGVNEKLFF.